Detailed here is one T cell receptor beta chain. The data were taken from a study of T-cell reconstitution after alpha-beta-depleted transplantation in children. Using unique molecular identifiers, the investigators prepared the TCRbeta library. TCRdb re-called the PCR reads through MiXCR, storing one row per CDR3 protein. The data hold about 540,000 distinct CDR3 sequences, with approximately 16% observed a single time. The sequences come from PBMCs from the stem cell graft donor, collected from the stem cell graft. The sequence was collected from a human donor who donated a stem cell graft to a child with acute lymphoblastic leukemia.

CDR3 residues: CSARASSNQPQHF. The CDR3 DNA sequence: TGCAGTGCTAGAGCCAGCAGCAATCAGCCCCAGCATTTT. The rearrangement joins TRBV20-1 to TRBJ1-5, with D unclear. Germline V gene lookup returns CDR1 DFQATT and CDR2 SNEGSKA (reference sequence). The CDR3 runs to 13 residues. Trimming took off 1 base at V and 1 base at J, with 5 bases between the two ends.